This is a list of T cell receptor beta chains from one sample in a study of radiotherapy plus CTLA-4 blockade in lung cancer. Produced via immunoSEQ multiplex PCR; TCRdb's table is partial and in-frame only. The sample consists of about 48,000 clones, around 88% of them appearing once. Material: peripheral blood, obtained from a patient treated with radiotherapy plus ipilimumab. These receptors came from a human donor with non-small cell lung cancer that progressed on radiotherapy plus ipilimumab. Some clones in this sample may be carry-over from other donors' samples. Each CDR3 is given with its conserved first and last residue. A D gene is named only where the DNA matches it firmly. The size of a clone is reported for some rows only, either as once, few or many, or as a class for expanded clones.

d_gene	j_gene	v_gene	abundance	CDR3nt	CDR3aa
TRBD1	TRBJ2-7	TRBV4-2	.	TGTGCCAGCAGCCCTCTTGGGGACAGGGGCGAGCAGTACTTC	CASSPLGDRGEQYF
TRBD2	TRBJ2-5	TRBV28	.	TGTGCCAGCAGTTTCCCTCGAGGCGGGAGGGCCCTTGAGACCCAGTACTTC	CASSFPRGGRALETQYF
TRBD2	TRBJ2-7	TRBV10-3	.	TGTGCCATCAGTGAAGTCCCCGGGACTAGAACGTCTCTGGGAGTCTACGAGCAGTACTTC	CAISEVPGTRTSLGVYEQYF
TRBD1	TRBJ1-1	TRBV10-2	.	TGCGCCAGCAGTAAACCGGGACAGGGGAAAGCTTTCTTT	CASSKPGQGKAFF
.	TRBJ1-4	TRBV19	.	TGTGCCAGTAGTCCAGGGGTGGCAACTAATGAAAAACTGTTTTTT	CASSPGVATNEKLFF
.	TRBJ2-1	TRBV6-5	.	TGTGCCAGCAAAAGACTACCCTCACTCAATGAGCAGTTCTTC	CASKRLPSLNEQFF
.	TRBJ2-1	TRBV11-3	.	TGTGCCAGCAGCTTATTTAACAGCAATGAGCAGTTCTTC	CASSLFNSNEQFF
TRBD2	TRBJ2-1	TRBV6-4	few	TGTGCCAGCAGTGACACCGGGACTAGCATTACGTTCTTC	CASSDTGTSITFF
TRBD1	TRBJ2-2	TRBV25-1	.	TGTGCCAGCAGTCAACTTGGGACAGGGGGAGACACCGGGGAGCTGTTTTTT	CASSQLGTGGDTGELFF
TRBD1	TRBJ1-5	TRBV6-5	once	TGTGCCAGCAGTCGACAGGGGGCCGGGCAGCCCCAGCATTTT	CASSRQGAGQPQHF
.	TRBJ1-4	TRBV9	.	TGTGCCAGCAGCGTAGGTGGGGCAGCTGAAAAACTGTTTTTT	CASSVGGAAEKLFF
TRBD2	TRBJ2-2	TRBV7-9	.	TGTGCCAGCAGCTTACTACTAGCGTCGAACACCGGGGAGCTGTTTTTT	CASSLLLASNTGELFF
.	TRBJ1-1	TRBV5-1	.	TGCGCCAGCAGCCCCCAAGGACTTACCAACACTGAAGCTTTCTTT	CASSPQGLTNTEAFF
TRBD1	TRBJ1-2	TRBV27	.	TGTGCCAGCAGTTTCCTCCAGGACAGGCTGGATGGCTACACCTTC	CASSFLQDRLDGYTF
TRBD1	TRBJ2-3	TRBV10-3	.	TGTGCCATCAGTGAGTCAGGAACAGGGGACACAGATACGCAGTATTTT	CAISESGTGDTDTQYF
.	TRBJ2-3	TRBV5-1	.	TGCGCCAGCAGCTTGGAGGGGGACACAGATACGCAGTATTTT	CASSLEGDTDTQYF
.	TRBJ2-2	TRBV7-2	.	TGTGCCAGCAGCTTAGTTGGAGCGGGGGAGCTGTTTTTT	CASSLVGAGELFF
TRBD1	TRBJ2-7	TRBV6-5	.	TGTGCCAGCAGTGCGACAGGGAAACCCTACGAGCAGTACTTC	CASSATGKPYEQYF
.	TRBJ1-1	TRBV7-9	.	TGTGCCAGCAGCCCGAAAGGGGTCACTGAAGCTTTCTTT	CASSPKGVTEAFF
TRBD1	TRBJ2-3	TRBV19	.	TGTGCCAGTAGTATCCGGGACAGGGTAATTGCGGGATCTAGCACAGATACGCAGTATTTT	CASSIRDRVIAGSSTDTQYF
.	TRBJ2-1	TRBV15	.	TGTGCCACCAGCAGAGACGGGGGGCCCTGGGAGCAGTTCTTC	CATSRDGGPWEQFF
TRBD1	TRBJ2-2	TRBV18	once	TGTGCCAGCTCAGCGCGGACAGGGGGCGGTACCGGGGAGCTGTTTTTT	CASSARTGGGTGELFF
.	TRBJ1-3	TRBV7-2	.	TGTGCCAGCAGCTTAGAGCGCTCTGGAAACACCATATATTTT	CASSLERSGNTIYF
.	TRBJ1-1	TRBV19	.	TGTGCCAGTAGTATACGTGGGCTTTCCAACACTGAAGCTTTCTTT	CASSIRGLSNTEAFF
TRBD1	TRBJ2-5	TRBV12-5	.	TGTGCTAGTGGTTTGGGGGGACAGGTGACCCAGTACTTC	CASGLGGQVTQYF
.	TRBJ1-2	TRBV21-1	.	TGTGCCAGCAGCCCAGGGGCCAGGGATCATGGCTACACCTTC	CASSPGARDHGYTF
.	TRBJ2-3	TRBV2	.	TGTGCCAGCAGATACAGGGACCCTAGCACAGATACGCAGTATTTT	CASRYRDPSTDTQYF
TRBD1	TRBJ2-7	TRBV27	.	TGTGCCAGCAGTCGTGACAGGGGAAACGAGCAGTACTTC	CASSRDRGNEQYF
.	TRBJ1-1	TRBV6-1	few	TGTGCCAGCAGAGAGGGAGGACCTGAAGCTTTCTTT	CASREGGPEAFF
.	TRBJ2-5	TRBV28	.	TGTGCCAGCAGTTTTCAGGGGCGGGAGACCCAGTACTTC	CASSFQGRETQYF
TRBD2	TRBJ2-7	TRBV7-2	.	TGTGCCAGCAGCTTAGGGCCTAGCGGGAGTACCTACGAGCAGTACTTC	CASSLGPSGSTYEQYF
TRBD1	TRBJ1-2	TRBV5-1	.	TGCGCCAGCAGCTGGGACAGGGGGATTCAAGGCTACACCTTC	CASSWDRGIQGYTF
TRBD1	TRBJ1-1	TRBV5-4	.	TGTGCCAGCAGCTTGGAAGACAGGGGCACTGAAGCTTTCTTT	CASSLEDRGTEAFF
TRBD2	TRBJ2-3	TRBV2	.	TGTGCCAGCAGGTGGGAGGGAGATACGCAGTATTTT	CASRWEGDTQYF
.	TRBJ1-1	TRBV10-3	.	TGTGCCATCACTCCAGGGGACGTTAACACTGAAGCTTTCTTT	CAITPGDVNTEAFF
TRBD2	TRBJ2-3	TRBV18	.	TGTGCCAGCTCACCGATCGGGACTAGTACAGATACGCAGTATTTT	CASSPIGTSTDTQYF
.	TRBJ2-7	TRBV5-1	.	TGCGCCAGCAGCTCGGCACCGGGAGCCTACGAGCAGTACTTC	CASSSAPGAYEQYF
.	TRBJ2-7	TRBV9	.	TGTGCCAGCAGCGTAGGACAGTCCGACTACGAGCAGTACTTC	CASSVGQSDYEQYF